This T cell receptor (beta chain) was obtained from a study of blood T cell repertoires in COVID-19. Background on the study: Acute and convalescent COVID-19 specimens originated in the United States, Italy and Spain. Nucleic acid was either cDNA or gDNA, and it came from T cells, B-cell-depleted T cells, or PBMCs.

Per the study methods: Amplifying reference gene primers gave estimates of nucleated cell counts. The table came from immunoSEQ multiplex PCR; TCRdb's copy has only in-frame clones and leaves some out. D and trimming come from the DNA, and the V and J calls and clone size come from that table. This table holds fewer than 110,000 clones, roughly 90% found once. V gave up 3 bases and J gave up 0 bases, with 11 bases separating them. The CDR3 is 16 amino acids. Germline values: CDR1 KGHSH, CDR2 LQKENI. The origin of this receptor is a human donor in a cohort sampled during active COVID-19. V and J are TRBV18 and TRBJ2-2, with D uncertain. Sequenced: peripheral blood. CDR3 amino acids: CASSPDTPSNTGELFF. The CDR3 nucleotides are TGTGCCAGCTCACCTGACACCCCGTCGAACACCGGGGAGCTGTTTTTT.